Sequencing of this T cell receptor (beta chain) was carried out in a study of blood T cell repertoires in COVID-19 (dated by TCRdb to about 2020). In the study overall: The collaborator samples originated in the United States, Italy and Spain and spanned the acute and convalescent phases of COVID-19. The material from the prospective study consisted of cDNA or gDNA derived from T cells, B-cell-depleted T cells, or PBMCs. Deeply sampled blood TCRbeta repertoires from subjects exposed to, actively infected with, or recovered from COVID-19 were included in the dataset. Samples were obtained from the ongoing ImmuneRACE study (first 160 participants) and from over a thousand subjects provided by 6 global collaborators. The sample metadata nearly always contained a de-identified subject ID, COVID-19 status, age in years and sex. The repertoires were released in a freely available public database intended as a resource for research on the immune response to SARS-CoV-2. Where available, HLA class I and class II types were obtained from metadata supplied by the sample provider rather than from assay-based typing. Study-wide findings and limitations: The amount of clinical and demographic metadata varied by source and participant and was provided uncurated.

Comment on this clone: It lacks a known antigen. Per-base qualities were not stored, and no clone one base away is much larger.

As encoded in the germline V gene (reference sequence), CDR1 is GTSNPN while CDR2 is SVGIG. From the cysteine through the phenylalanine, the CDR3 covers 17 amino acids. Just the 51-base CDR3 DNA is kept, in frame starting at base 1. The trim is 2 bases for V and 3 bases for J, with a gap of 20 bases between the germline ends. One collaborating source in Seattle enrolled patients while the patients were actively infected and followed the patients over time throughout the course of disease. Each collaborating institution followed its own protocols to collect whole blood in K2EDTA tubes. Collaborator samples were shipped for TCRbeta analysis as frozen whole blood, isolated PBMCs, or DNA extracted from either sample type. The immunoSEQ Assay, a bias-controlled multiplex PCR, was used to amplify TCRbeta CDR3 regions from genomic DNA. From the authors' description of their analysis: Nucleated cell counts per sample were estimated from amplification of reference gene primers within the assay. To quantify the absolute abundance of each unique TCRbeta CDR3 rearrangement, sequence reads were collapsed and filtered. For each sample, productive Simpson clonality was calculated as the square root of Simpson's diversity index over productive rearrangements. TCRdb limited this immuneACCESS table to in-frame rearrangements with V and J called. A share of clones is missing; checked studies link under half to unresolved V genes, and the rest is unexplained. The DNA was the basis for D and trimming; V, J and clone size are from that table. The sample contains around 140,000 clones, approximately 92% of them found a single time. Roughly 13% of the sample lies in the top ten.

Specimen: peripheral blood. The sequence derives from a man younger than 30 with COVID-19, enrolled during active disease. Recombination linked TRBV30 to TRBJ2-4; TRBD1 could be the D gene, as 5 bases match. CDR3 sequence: CAWSFGLDRGNKNIQYF. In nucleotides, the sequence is TGTGCCTGGAGTTTTGGCTTAGACAGAGGCAACAAAAACATTCAGTACTTC.